Presented here are 9 T cell receptor beta chains from one specimen sequenced in a study of Ad26.COV2.S vaccination and SARS-CoV-2 variants. Treatment meaning: around 19 received Ad26.COV2.S at low or high dose, single or two shots; about 5 received placebo; per-sample allocation not given. Sampling was performed 63 days after the first vaccine or placebo injection. The repertoire was sequenced with immunoSEQ multiplex PCR; TCRdb's copy has only in-frame clones and lacks some. The sample lists roughly 420,000 clones, around 89% seen once, with approximately 4% in the top ten. The input for sequencing was peripheral blood, taken in a trial of Ad26.COV2.S vaccine versus placebo. Receptor source: a person between 18 and 65 years old who received the Ad26.COV2.S COVID-19 vaccine or a placebo.

This clone appeared once. The chain uses TRBV7-2 and TRBJ2-7; perhaps TRBD1 as D (6 bases). Trimming removed 4 bases at V and 0 bases at J, with 10 bases between. There are 14 residues in the CDR3. The germline V gene encodes CDR1 SGHTA and CDR2 FQGNSA. CDR3 region: CASSSRTASYEQYF. The CDR3 DNA is TGTGCCAGCAGCTCCCGGACAGCCTCCTACGAGCAGTACTTC.

The rearrangement uses TRBV19 and TRBJ2-2; tentatively, D is TRBD1 (5 bases). CDR1 and CDR2 from the germline V gene are LNHDA and SQIVND (reference sequence). The CDR3 loop spans 14 amino acids. Trimming cost V 4 bases and J 1 base, with 7 bases left between them. CDR3 sequence (DNA): TGTGCCAGTAGTAAAGACAGGAACACCGGGGAGCTGTTTTTT. It translates to CASSKDRNTGELFF.

The rearrangement links TRBV2 to TRBJ1-3; no reliable D call. The V gene lost 4 bases and the J gene lost 4 bases, with 8 bases spanning the gap. The germline V gene has CDR1 SNHLY and CDR2 FYNNEI. The CDR3 is 13 residues long. CDR3 amino acids: CASSADLGNTIYF. CDR3 sequence (DNA): TGTGCCAGCAGTGCCGACCTGGGAAACACCATATATTTT. The whole variable domain, remainder taken from reference TRBV2 and TRBJ1-3, is EPEVTQTPSHQVTQMGQEVILRCVPISNHLYFYWYRQILGQKVEFLVSFYNNEISEKSEIFDDQFSVERPDGSNFTLKIRSTKLEDSAMYFCASSADLGNTIYFGEGSWLTVV.

DNA of the CDR3: TGTGCCTGGAGTGTAGGGACAGGGAATTCACCCCTCCACTTT. Encoded protein: CAWSVGTGNSPLHF. V gene TRBV30 combines with J gene TRBJ1-6, with 9 bases that match TRBD1. The CDR3 loop spans 14 amino acids. Germline V gene data show CDR1 as GTSNPN and CDR2 as SVGIG (reference sequence). After removal of 0 bases from V and 7 bases from J, the junction contained 1 base not matched to a gene.

This sequence joins TRBV7-6 and TRBJ1-3, with D tentatively TRBD1 (5 bases). From germline, CDR1 is SGHVS and CDR2 FNYEAQ. The CDR3 runs 15 residues. V was clipped by 5 bases and J by 0 bases, with 11 bases between them. CDR3 in DNA: TGTGCCAGCAGCCCAGGGTGGAGCTCTGGAAACACCATATATTTT. Translated: CASSPGWSSGNTIYF.

V gene TRBV2 combines with J gene TRBJ1-1, with unresolved D. This CDR3 spans 14 amino acids. From germline, CDR1 is SNHLY and CDR2 FYNNEI. V was pared by 3 bases and J by 0 bases, with 8 bases between. The CDR3 DNA reads TGTGCCAGCAGTGAGACGACGGTGAACACTGAAGCTTTCTTT. It encodes CASSETTVNTEAFF.

The chain joins TRBV3-1 (or the pseudogene TRBV3-2) to TRBJ2-1, with 8 bases that match TRBD2. Germline CDR1 LGHDT, CDR2 YNNKEL (reference sequence). Trimming at V came to 0 bases and at J to 6 bases, leaving 10 bases not matched to a gene. CDR3 length: 17 residues. The CDR3 loop is CASSQEWGAGGSNEQFF. The CDR3 coding sequence is TGTGCCAGCAGCCAAGAATGGGGCGCGGGGGGATCCAATGAGCAGTTCTTC.

The chain joins TRBV6-1 to TRBJ1-6; D call uncertain. The CDR3 is 14 amino acids. The V end was cut by 1 base, the J end by 14 bases, with 15 bases between. Germline CDR1 reads MNHNS; CDR2 reads SASEGT. Here the CDR3 reads CASSEGSESSTLHF. In DNA, the CDR3 is TGTGCCAGCAGTGAAGGCTCTGAAAGTTCCACCCTCCACTTT.

The chain uses TRBV12-3 or TRBV12-4 and TRBJ2-3; TRBD1 agrees at 7 bases. The CDR3 contains 13 residues. The J segment lost 7 bases and the V segment lost 4 bases, leaving 5 bases of the junction unmatched. The DNA for the CDR3 is TGTGCCAGCAGTTACTGGGGACAGAATACGCAGTATTTT. As protein: CASSYWGQNTQYF.